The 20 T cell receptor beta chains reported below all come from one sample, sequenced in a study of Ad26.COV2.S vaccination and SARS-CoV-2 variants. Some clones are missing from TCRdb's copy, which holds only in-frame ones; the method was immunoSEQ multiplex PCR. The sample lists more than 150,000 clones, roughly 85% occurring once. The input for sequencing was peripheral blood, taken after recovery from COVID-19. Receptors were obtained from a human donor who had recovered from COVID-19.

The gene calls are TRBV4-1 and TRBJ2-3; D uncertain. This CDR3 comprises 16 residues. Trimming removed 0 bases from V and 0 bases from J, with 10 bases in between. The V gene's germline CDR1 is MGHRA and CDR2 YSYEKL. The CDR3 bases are TGCGCCAGCAGCCAAGACGGCGGTACTAGCACAGATACGCAGTATTTT. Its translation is CASSQDGGTSTDTQYF.

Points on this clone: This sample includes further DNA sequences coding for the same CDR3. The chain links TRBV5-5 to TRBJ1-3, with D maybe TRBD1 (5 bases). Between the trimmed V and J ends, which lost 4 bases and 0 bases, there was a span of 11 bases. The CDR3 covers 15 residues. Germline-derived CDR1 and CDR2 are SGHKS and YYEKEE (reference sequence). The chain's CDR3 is CASSPGTASGNTIYF. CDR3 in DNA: TGTGCCAGCAGCCCAGGGACGGCCTCTGGAAACACCATATATTTT. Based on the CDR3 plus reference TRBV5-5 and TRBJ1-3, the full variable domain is DAGVTQSPTHLIKTRGQQVTLRCSPISGHKSVSWYQQVLGQGPQFIFQYYEKEERGRGNFPDRFSARQFPNYSSELNVNALLLGDSALYLCASSPGTASGNTIYFGEGSWLTVV.

DNA of the CDR3: TGTGCCAGTAAGTCGAGGGCAGGCCGCAACACCGGGGAGCTGTTTTTT. This translates into CASKSRAGRNTGELFF. V gene TRBV19 combines with J gene TRBJ2-2; possible D gene TRBD2, 5 bases. There are 16 residues in the CDR3. Between the trimmed V and J ends, which lost 7 bases and 2 bases, there was a span of 17 bases. Germline assignment: CDR1 LNHDA and CDR2 SQIVND (reference sequence). The complete variable domain, with remaining parts taken from reference TRBV19 and TRBJ2-2, reads DGGITQSPKYLFRKEGQNVTLSCEQNLNHDAMYWYRQDPGQGLRLIYYSQIVNDFQKGDIAEGYSVSREKKESFPLTVTSAQKNPTAFYLCASKSRAGRNTGELFFGEGSRLTVL.

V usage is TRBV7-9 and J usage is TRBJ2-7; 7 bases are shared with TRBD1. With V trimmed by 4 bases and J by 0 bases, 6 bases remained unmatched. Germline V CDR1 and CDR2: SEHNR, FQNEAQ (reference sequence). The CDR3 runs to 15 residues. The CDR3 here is CASSYLTGPSYEQYF. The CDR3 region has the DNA TGTGCCAGCAGCTACCTGACAGGGCCCTCCTACGAGCAGTACTTC.

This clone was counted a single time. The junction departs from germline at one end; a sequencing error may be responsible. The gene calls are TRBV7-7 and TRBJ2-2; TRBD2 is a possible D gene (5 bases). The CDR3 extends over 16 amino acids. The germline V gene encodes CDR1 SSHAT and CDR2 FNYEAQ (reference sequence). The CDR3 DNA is TGTGCTAGCAGTACCTATGCATCGGGGATACCCGGGGAGCTGTTTTTT. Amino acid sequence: CASSTYASGIPGELFF.

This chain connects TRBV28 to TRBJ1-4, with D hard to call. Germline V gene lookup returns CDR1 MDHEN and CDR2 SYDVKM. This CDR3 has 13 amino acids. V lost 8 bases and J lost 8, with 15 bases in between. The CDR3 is CASRLGFKEKLFF. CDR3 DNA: TGTGCCAGCCGCCTGGGTTTTAAAGAAAAACTGTTTTTT.

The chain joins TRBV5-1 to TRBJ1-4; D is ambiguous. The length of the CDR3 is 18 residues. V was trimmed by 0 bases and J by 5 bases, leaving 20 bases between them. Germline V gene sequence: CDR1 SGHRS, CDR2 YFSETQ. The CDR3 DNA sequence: TGCGCCAGCAGCTTGGACGCAGCCTGGCACAGATCGAATGAAAAACTGTTTTTT. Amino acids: CASSLDAAWHRSNEKLFF.

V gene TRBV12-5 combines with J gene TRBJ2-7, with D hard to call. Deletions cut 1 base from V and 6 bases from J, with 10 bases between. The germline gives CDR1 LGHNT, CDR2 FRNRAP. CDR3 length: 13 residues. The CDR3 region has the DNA TGTGCTAGTGGTTTGGAACCCAAGGGCGAGCAGTACTTC. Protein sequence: CASGLEPKGEQYF.

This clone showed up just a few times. The CDR3 reads CASSQAWNQPQHF. The CDR3 bases are TGTGCCAGCAGCCAAGCTTGGAATCAGCCCCAGCATTTT. The chain carries TRBV7-9 and TRBJ1-5, with D unresolved. The CDR3 sequence is 13 residues long. Germline CDR1 reads SEHNR; CDR2 reads FQNEAQ (reference sequence). The V end lost 5 bases, the J end lost 4 bases, and 9 bases lay between the germline ends.

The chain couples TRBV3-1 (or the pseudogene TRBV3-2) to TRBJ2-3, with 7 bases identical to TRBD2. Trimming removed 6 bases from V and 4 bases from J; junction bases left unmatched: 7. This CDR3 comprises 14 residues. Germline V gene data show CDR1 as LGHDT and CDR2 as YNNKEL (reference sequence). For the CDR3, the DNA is TGTGCCAGCAGTCCTAGCGGTAGACCAGATACGCAGTATTTT. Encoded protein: CASSPSGRPDTQYF.

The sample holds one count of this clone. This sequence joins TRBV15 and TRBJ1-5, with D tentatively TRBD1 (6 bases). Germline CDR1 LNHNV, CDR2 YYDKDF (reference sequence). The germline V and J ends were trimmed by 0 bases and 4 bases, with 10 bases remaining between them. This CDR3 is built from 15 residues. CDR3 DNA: TGTGCCACCAGCAGAGAGGGGGGGACAAATCAGCCCCAGCATTTT. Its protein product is CATSREGGTNQPQHF.

CDR3 nucleotide sequence: TGTGCCAGCAGTCAGACTAGCGGGGTGGTAACCTACGAGCAGTACTTC. It is translated as CASSQTSGVVTYEQYF. J is TRBJ2-7 and V is TRBV5-5; 11 positions match TRBD2. With 5 bases clipped from V and 2 bases from J, the junction kept 9 bases outside the gene matches. The CDR3 has 16 amino acids. CDR1 is SGHKS and CDR2 is YYEKEE in the germline V gene (reference sequence).

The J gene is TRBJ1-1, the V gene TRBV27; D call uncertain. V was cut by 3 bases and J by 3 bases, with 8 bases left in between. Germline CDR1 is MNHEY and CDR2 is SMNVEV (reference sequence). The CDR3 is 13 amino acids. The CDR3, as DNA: TGTGCCAGCAGTTTTCAACGGTACACTGAAGCTTTCTTT. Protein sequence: CASSFQRYTEAFF.

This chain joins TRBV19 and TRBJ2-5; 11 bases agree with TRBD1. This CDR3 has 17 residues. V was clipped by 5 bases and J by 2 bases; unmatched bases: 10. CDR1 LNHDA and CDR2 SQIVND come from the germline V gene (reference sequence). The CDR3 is CASSLIPGQGGQETQYF. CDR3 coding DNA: TGTGCCAGTAGTCTGATCCCGGGACAGGGGGGGCAAGAGACCCAGTACTTC.

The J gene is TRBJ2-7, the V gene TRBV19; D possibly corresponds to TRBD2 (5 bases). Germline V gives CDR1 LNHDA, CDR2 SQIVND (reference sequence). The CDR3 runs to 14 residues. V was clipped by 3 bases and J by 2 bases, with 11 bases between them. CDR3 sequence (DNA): TGTGCCAGTAGTATCGGTTCCGGGGCCTACGAGCAGTACTTC. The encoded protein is CASSIGSGAYEQYF.

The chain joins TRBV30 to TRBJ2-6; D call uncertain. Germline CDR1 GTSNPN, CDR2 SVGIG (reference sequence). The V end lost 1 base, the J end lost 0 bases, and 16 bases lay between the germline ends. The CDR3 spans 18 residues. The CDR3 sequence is CAWSGGSSWGSGANVLTF. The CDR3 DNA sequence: TGTGCCTGGAGTGGGGGAAGTAGCTGGGGCTCTGGGGCCAACGTCCTGACTTTC.

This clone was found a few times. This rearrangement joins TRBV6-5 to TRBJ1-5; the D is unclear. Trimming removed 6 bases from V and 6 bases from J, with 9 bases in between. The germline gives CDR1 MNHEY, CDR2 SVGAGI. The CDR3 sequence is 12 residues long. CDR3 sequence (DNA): TGTGCCAGCAGCATACCAGCTCAGCCCCAGCATTTT. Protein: CASSIPAQPQHF.

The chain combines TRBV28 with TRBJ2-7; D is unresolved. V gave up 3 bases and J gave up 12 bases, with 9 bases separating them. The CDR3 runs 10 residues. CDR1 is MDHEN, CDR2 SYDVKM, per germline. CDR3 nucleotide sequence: TGTGCCAGCAGTTTCGGACGGTGGTACTTC. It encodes CASSFGRWYF.

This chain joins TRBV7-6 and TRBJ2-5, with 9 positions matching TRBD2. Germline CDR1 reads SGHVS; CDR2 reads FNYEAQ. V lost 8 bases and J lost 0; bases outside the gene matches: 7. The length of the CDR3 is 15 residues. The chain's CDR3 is CASLGASGDQETQYF. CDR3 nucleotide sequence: TGTGCCAGCCTTGGGGCTAGCGGGGACCAAGAGACCCAGTACTTC.

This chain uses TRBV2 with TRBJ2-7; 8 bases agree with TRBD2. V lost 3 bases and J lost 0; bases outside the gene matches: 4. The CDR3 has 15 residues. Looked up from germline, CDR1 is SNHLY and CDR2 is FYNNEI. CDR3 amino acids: CASSEDSGDSYEQYF. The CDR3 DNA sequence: TGTGCCAGCAGTGAGGATAGCGGGGACTCCTACGAGCAGTACTTC.